These 25 T cell receptor beta chains were all obtained from the same sample, sequenced in a study of T cells in Graves' hyperthyroidism and ophthalmopathy. Amplified TCR beta CDR3 regions derived from RNA transcripts. HTBI primers were used for first-round RT-PCR of the TCR CDR3. TCRdb independently ran MiXCR on the multiplex PCR reads; one entry per CDR3 protein. The table lists hundreds of thousands of distinct CDR3 sequences, roughly 15% of them singletons, with approximately 4.3% in the top ten. The sequenced sample was blood. All receptors come from a woman in her 40s with Graves' ophthalmopathy.

The V gene is TRBV12-3 or TRBV12-4, the J gene TRBJ2-5; D ambiguous. The CDR3 runs to 12 residues. Between the trimmed V and J ends, which lost 6 bases and 7 bases, there was a span of 12 bases. The CDR3 nucleotides are TGTGCCAGCAGCCCGGGCGCTTGGACCCAGTACTTC. Its translation is CASSPGAWTQYF.

This clonotype was counted many times. The chain employs TRBV5-1 and TRBJ1-2; unclear D gene. Trimming pared 5 bases from V and 1 base from J, leaving 15 bases between. The germline CDR1 and CDR2 sequences are SGHRS and YFSETQ. The CDR3 length is 15 residues. The CDR3 DNA reads as TGCGCCAGCAGTGCCATGCTTTCAGATAACTATGGCTACACCTTC. Amino acid sequence: CASSAMLSDNYGYTF.

This clonotype has more than one count but fewer than ten. The chain's CDR3 is CASSRPARGNTEAFF. In nucleotides, the CDR3 is TGTGCCAGCAGCCGGCCCGCCAGGGGAAACACTGAAGCTTTCTTT. The genes are TRBV7-9 and TRBJ1-1, with D possibly being TRBD1 (6 bases). Trimming pared 5 bases from V and 2 bases from J, leaving 15 bases between. The CDR3 consists of 15 residues. In germline, CDR1 is SEHNR, CDR2 FQNEAQ (reference sequence).

Ten or more counts support this clonotype. The J gene is TRBJ1-3, the V gene TRBV28; the D gene is possibly TRBD1 (6 bases). The CDR3 extends over 17 amino acids. Germline V lookup: CDR1 MDHEN, CDR2 SYDVKM. Deletions cut 6 bases from V and 8 bases from J, with 26 bases between. In DNA, the CDR3 is TGTGCCAGCAGCAGTGGGGGGGCGGGATGGCAAGGAGACACCATATATTTT. Its protein is CASSSGGAGWQGDTIYF.

This clonotype has a count of ten or more. The chain couples TRBV4-3 to TRBJ2-5; a possible D gene is TRBD2 (6 bases). Germline CDR1 reads LGHNA; CDR2 reads YSLEER. V lost 0 bases and J lost 5, with 19 bases in between. The CDR3 sequence is 17 residues long. The CDR3 DNA reads TGCGCCAGCAGCCAAGAGTGGGACGGGAGCCCTGGGGAGACCCAGTACTTC. As protein: CASSQEWDGSPGETQYF.

This clonotype was picked up a small number of times. The rearrangement joins TRBV5-6 to TRBJ2-2; D remains unclear. V lost 7 bases, J lost 2 bases, and 21 bases lay in between. Germline CDR1 and CDR2: SGHDT and YYEEEE. The CDR3 has 17 residues. The CDR3 region is CASDQIGLGANTGELFF. Here the CDR3 DNA reads TGTGCCAGCGACCAAATAGGGCTAGGCGCAAACACCGGGGAGCTGTTTTTT.

This rearrangement joins TRBV5-6 to TRBJ1-2; 8 nucleotides agree with TRBD1. Germline assignment: CDR1 SGHDT and CDR2 YYEEEE. The CDR3 is 15 amino acids. V gave up 5 bases and J gave up 8 bases; unmatched junction bases: 14. The chain's CDR3 is CASSIHYRGMGGYTF. The DNA for the CDR3 is TGTGCCAGCAGTATCCATTACAGGGGGATGGGGGGCTACACCTTC.

The chain joins TRBV12-3 or TRBV12-4 to TRBJ2-2; D gene unclear. V shed 3 bases and J shed 6 bases, with 14 bases lying between them. This CDR3 spans 15 amino acids. CDR3 amino acids: CASSFELGKPGELFF. DNA of the CDR3: TGTGCCAGCAGTTTTGAGTTGGGGAAGCCCGGGGAGCTGTTTTTT.

This clonotype appeared many times. J is TRBJ1-5 and V is TRBV6-2 or TRBV6-3; possible D gene TRBD1, 5 bases. This CDR3 has 14 residues. Germline V CDR1 and CDR2: MNHEY, SVGEGT. The germline V and J ends were trimmed by 5 bases and 3 bases, with 11 bases remaining between them. This chain's CDR3 is CASSRGTTNQPQHF. CDR3 bases: TGTGCCAGCAGTCGCGGGACGACCAATCAGCCCCAGCATTTT.

At least ten counts were recorded for this clonotype. CDR3 bases: TGCAGTGCTCGATCCTCTGGAAACACCATATATTTT. This sequence encodes CSARSSGNTIYF. This chain joins TRBV20-1 and TRBJ1-3; no clear D gene. The germline V and J ends were trimmed by 5 bases and 0 bases, with 5 bases remaining between them. The CDR3 spans 12 residues. CDR1 and CDR2 from the germline V gene are DFQATT and SNEGSKA (reference sequence).

The chain combines TRBV10-1 with TRBJ1-5; TRBD1 aligns across 7 bases. CDR1 is WNHNN, CDR2 SYGVQD, per germline (reference sequence). There are 14 residues in the CDR3. The V gene end was trimmed by 5 bases and the J gene end by 7 bases; junction bases not matched to a gene: 8. The CDR3: CASSSGGIGQPQHF. The CDR3 nucleotides read TGCGCCAGCAGTTCAGGGGGGATCGGACAGCCCCAGCATTTT.

The CDR3 nucleotides are TGTGCCAGCAGCTTATATCGCGCAGGGGGGATATACGAGCAGTACTTC. The encoded protein is CASSLYRAGGIYEQYF. The V gene is TRBV11-1, the J gene TRBJ2-7, with D perhaps TRBD1 (7 bases). Between the trimmed V and J ends, which lost 2 bases and 4 bases, there was a span of 18 bases. This CDR3 has 16 residues. CDR1 and CDR2 from the germline V gene are SGHAT and FQDESV (reference sequence).

In DNA, the CDR3 is TGCAGTGCCCAGAACGTTAACTACGAGCAGTACTTC. It yields the protein CSAQNVNYEQYF. The chain carries TRBV20-1 and TRBJ2-7; D remains ambiguous. Trimming stripped 6 bases from V and 3 bases from J, with 12 bases between. The CDR3 runs to 12 residues. Per the germline V gene, CDR1 is DFQATT and CDR2 is SNEGSKA (reference sequence).

As concerns this clonotype: A junction boundary mismatches the germline segment, possibly from a read error. The chain carries TRBV7-3 and TRBJ2-3, with D unclear. The length of the CDR3 is 15 residues. CDR1 and CDR2 (germline): SGHTA, FQGTGA. The CDR3 bases are TGTGCCAGCAGCTTAACGTACAGCAGCACAGATATGCAGTATTTT. Translating it yields CASSLTYSSTDMQYF.

Worth noting for this clonotype: Lacking the conserved final phenylalanine or tryptophan, this CDR3 likely reflects a read error. This rearrangement joins TRBV28 to TRBJ1-2; D possibly corresponds to TRBD1 (5 bases). V was cut by 5 bases and J by 8 bases, with 12 bases left in between. Germline V gene sequence: CDR1 MDHEN, CDR2 SYDVKM. The CDR3 sequence is 12 residues long. Here the CDR3 reads CASSDLWDGYTL. For the CDR3, the DNA is TGTGCCAGCAGTGACCTCTGGGACGGCTACACCCTC.

This clonotype came up many times. The rearrangement links TRBV6-2 or TRBV6-3 to TRBJ1-2; no definite D call. The germline V and J ends were trimmed by 0 bases and 2 bases, with 16 bases remaining between them. This CDR3 region has 17 residues. Germline loops: CDR1 MNHEY, CDR2 SVGEGT. DNA for the CDR3: TGTGCCAGCAGTTACTCGTTTTTTACCGTAACGAACTATGGCTACACCTTC. Amino acid sequence: CASSYSFFTVTNYGYTF.

Many counts were recorded for this clonotype. The V call is TRBV2, the J call TRBJ1-6; possible D gene TRBD1, 5 bases. Germline CDR1 SNHLY, CDR2 FYNNEI. V gave up 5 bases and J gave up 13 bases, with 18 bases separating them. The CDR3 totals 14 residues. CDR3 residues: CASSLDKEVRPLHF. Written as DNA, the CDR3 is TGTGCCAGCAGTCTGGACAAGGAGGTTCGGCCCCTCCACTTT.

A few counts support this clonotype. The V call is TRBV11-2, the J call TRBJ2-2; D uncertain. The CDR3 contains 16 residues. In germline, CDR1 is SGHAT, CDR2 FQNNGV. Trimming left V 5 bases short and J 4 bases short, with 17 bases between. The CDR3 nucleotides read TGTGCCAGCAGCCCCGCGTTTGGGGTTTTCACCGGGGAGCTGTTTTTT. Residues: CASSPAFGVFTGELFF.

The genes are TRBV20-1 and TRBJ2-7; TRBD1 matches 7 bases. This CDR3 contains 16 residues. V was pared by 3 bases and J by 2 bases, with 13 bases of the junction left unmatched. CDR1 is DFQATT, CDR2 SNEGSKA, per germline (reference sequence). CDR3 in DNA: TGCAGTGCTAGCAGGACCACGGGACAGAAGACCTACGAGCAGTACTTC. Translation: CSASRTTGQKTYEQYF.

The chain links TRBV12-3 or TRBV12-4 to TRBJ2-4; 7 positions agree with TRBD2. Trimming cost V 4 bases and J 5 bases; bases outside gene matches: 8. The CDR3 is 15 residues long. CDR3: CASSSRASGQNIQYF. CDR3 DNA sequence: TGTGCCAGCAGTTCCCGAGCTAGCGGCCAAAACATTCAGTACTTC.

This chain links TRBV4-1 with TRBJ1-2, with 9 bases lining up with TRBD1. CDR3 length equals 15 residues. Germline V gene sequence: CDR1 MGHRA, CDR2 YSYEKL. V dropped 0 bases and J dropped 2; count of bases not matched to a gene: 1. The CDR3 sequence is CASSQDDRGNYGYTF. CDR3 nucleotide sequence: TGCGCCAGCAGCCAAGACGACAGGGGGAACTATGGCTACACCTTC.

This clonotype was recorded many times. This chain connects TRBV7-8 to TRBJ1-1; TRBD1 matches at 7 bases. J lost 0 bases, V lost 5 bases, and 6 bases had no gene match. Per the germline V gene, CDR1 is SGHVS and CDR2 is FQNEAQ. The CDR3 covers 15 residues. The DNA for the CDR3 is TGTGCCAGCAGCCTAGACAGGGAACTGAACACTGAAGCTTTCTTT. Translating it yields CASSLDRELNTEAFF.

This clonotype was picked up many times. This chain links TRBV7-8 with TRBJ2-7; 7 nucleotides match TRBD2. The V and J ends lost 0 bases and 5 bases, in that order; junction bases with no gene match: 4. From germline, CDR1 is SGHVS and CDR2 FQNEAQ. CDR3 size: 14 residues. CDR3 sequence (DNA): TGTGCCAGCAGCTTAGCGGGAGGGCGTAACGAGCAGTACTTC. This gives the protein CASSLAGGRNEQYF.

This clonotype was recorded many times. V usage is TRBV6-1 and J usage is TRBJ2-7, with 8 bases that match TRBD2. Looked up from germline, CDR1 is MNHNS and CDR2 is SASEGT. V was pared by 5 bases and J by 0 bases, with 6 bases of the junction left unmatched. The CDR3 is made up of 15 amino acids. CDR3 sequence reads: CASSPRLATSYEQYF. CDR3 DNA sequence: TGTGCCAGCAGTCCCCGACTAGCGACCTCCTACGAGCAGTACTTC.

The V and J genes are TRBV9 and TRBJ2-2; possible D gene TRBD1, 8 bases. This CDR3 contains 16 residues. Germline V gives CDR1 SGDLS, CDR2 YYNGEE. With 3 bases removed from V and 6 bases from J, the gap between germline ends came to 18 bases. CDR3 in amino acids: CASSAGGQGLSGELFF. The CDR3 DNA reads as TGTGCCAGCAGCGCGGGAGGACAGGGATTATCCGGGGAGCTGTTTTTT.